This is a list of T cell receptor beta chains from one sample in a study of glioma-infiltrating T cells. MiXCR, run by TCRdb on the multiplex PCR reads, gives a single entry per CDR3 protein. The top ten clones hold about 30% of a sample with around 130,000 distinct CDR3 sequences, 24% of them seen once. The sample was glioma tissue, nonneoplastic brain tissue, or PBMCs (not recorded which). The receptors stem from a human donor with low-grade glioma or glioblastoma, undergoing nonglioma brain surgery, or in good health (not recorded which). The CDR3 runs from the conserved cysteine through the conserved F or W. A D gene is named only where the DNA matches it firmly. Expanded clones are given a class, and other clones once, few, many or no size at all.

TRBJ1-2 | - | TRBV6-5 | - | TGTGCCAGCAGATACTCGCTTCAGGGTCGCAATGGCTACACCTTC | CASRYSLQGRNGYTF
TRBJ1-3 | few | TRBV7-9 | - | TGTGCCAGCAACCCGACAGAAACTGGGGGAAACACCATATATTTT | CASNPTETGGNTIYF
TRBJ1-2 | - | TRBV7-8 | TRBD1 | TGTGCCAGCAGCTTAGCGGGACAGGGGTTTGGCTACACCTTC | CASSLAGQGFGYTF
TRBJ2-5 | - | TRBV20-1 | - | TGCAGCGTCGCCGGCCGACCCGGGGAGACCCAGTACTTC | CSVAGRPGETQYF
TRBJ2-5 | - | TRBV19 | - | TGTGCCAGTACCGTTAGACTGGGGTACCAAGAGACCCAGTACTTC | CASTVRLGYQETQYF
TRBJ2-3 | few | TRBV2 | - | TGTGCCAGCAGTGACGGGACCGCAGATACGCAGTATTTT | CASSDGTADTQYF
TRBJ2-5 | many | TRBV2 | - | TGTGCCAGCAGGTACCAAGAGACCCAGTACTTC | CASRYQETQYF
TRBJ2-1 | - | TRBV6-2/TRBV6-3 | TRBD2 | TGTGCCAGCCGGGGACTAGCGGGGGCCCCCTCCTACAATGAGCAGTTCTTC | CASRGLAGAPSYNEQFF
TRBJ2-5 | - | TRBV20-1 | - | TGCAGTGCTAGTCCCGGGACATTAAATTGGTACCAAGAGACCCAGTACTTC | CSASPGTLNWYQETQYF
TRBJ1-1 | few | TRBV11-2 | - | TGTGCCAGCAGCTTAGATCTTGGACGGGCTCGGGGGGCTTTCTTT | CASSLDLGRARGAFF
TRBJ2-3 | many | TRBV4-1 | - | TGCGCCAGCGGAGGTATCGAGGGCGCAGATACGCAGTATTTT | CASGGIEGADTQYF
TRBJ2-3 | many | TRBV15 | - | TGTGCCACCAGCAGGCCCGGATCTGAAGGGTCCACAGATACGCAGTATTTT | CATSRPGSEGSTDTQYF
TRBJ1-1 | few | TRBV14 | TRBD1 | TGTGCCAGCAGCCTCCGCTTTGGACAGGGGAGCTCGCCTGAAGCTTTCTTT | CASSLRFGQGSSPEAFF
TRBJ1-3 | - | TRBV19 | - | TGTGCCAGTAGTATGCGGGGCCCAGGGGCCGGAAACACCATATATTTT | CASSMRGPGAGNTIYF
TRBJ1-5 | few | TRBV12-3/TRBV12-4 | - | TGTGCCAGCAGTTCCCAGCAAGATAGCAATCAGCCCCAGCATTTT | CASSSQQDSNQPQHF
TRBJ2-2 | many | TRBV6-1 | - | TGTGCCAGCAGCTCCCAACGACAGGCTTACACCGGGGAGCTGTTTTTT | CASSSQRQAYTGELFF
TRBJ2-1 | few | TRBV6-1 | TRBD2 | TGTGCCAGCAACCCCGGCGTTGGGAGGGACGACAATGAGCAGTTCTTC | CASNPGVGRDDNEQFF
TRBJ1-5 | many | TRBV6-1 | - | TGTGCCAGCAGTCCCGCCGGGACATACAATCAGCCCCAGCATTTT | CASSPAGTYNQPQHF
TRBJ1-1 | - | TRBV7-9 | - | TGTGCCAGCAGCTTACCTTTGGTGGCGTCGACCACTGAAGCTTTCTTT | CASSLPLVASTTEAFF
TRBJ1-1 | few | TRBV7-2 | TRBD1 | TGTGCCAGCAGGCCCCAGGGGGTAGAGGGCACTGAAGCTTTCTTT | CASRPQGVEGTEAFF
TRBJ1-1 | few | TRBV28 | TRBD1 | TGTGCCAGCAGTGGGAGGGGGCAAGGCACTGAAGCTTTCTTT | CASSGRGQGTEAFF
TRBJ1-5 | few | TRBV7-2 | - | TGTGCCAGCAGCTTAGATGTTTATAGCAATCAGCCCCAGCATTTT | CASSLDVYSNQPQHF
TRBJ1-1 | few | TRBV4-1 | - | TGCGCCAGCAGCCCAAATACCGGGAACACTGAAGCTTTCTTT | CASSPNTGNTEAFF
TRBJ1-2 | - | TRBV14 | - | TGTGCCAGCAGTAAAAGTGGGGTCGGAACCTATGGCTACACCTTC | CASSKSGVGTYGYTF
TRBJ2-5 | - | TRBV6-1 | TRBD2 | TGTGCCAGCAGTGAAGAGATGGCGGGGGGGCCCGGGCAGACCCAGTACTTC | CASSEEMAGGPGQTQYF
TRBJ2-5 | few | TRBV7-9 | TRBD2 | TGTGCCAGCCAGCCACTAGCGCTGGAGACCCAGTACTTC | CASQPLALETQYF
TRBJ1-6 | - | TRBV3-1 | - | TGTGCCAGCAGCCGTGGAGGGACACTGGGGTCACCCCTCCACTTT | CASSRGGTLGSPLHF
TRBJ1-1 | - | TRBV6-4 | - | TGTGCCAGGGCGGTGTGGAACACTGAAGCTTTCTTT | CARAVWNTEAFF
TRBJ2-1 | many | TRBV6-1 | TRBD2 | TGTGCCAGCAGGATAGCGGGGAGCTCCTACAATGAGCAGTTCTTC | CASRIAGSSYNEQFF
TRBJ1-5 | - | TRBV11-3 | - | TGTGCCAGCAGCATACGAGGGGGGAATCAGCCCCAGCATTTT | CASSIRGGNQPQHF
TRBJ2-3 | - | TRBV7-2 | TRBD2 | TGTGCCAGCAGCTCGAGCGGGGGGACAGATACGCAGTATTTT | CASSSSGGTDTQYF
TRBJ2-5 | - | TRBV7-9 | TRBD1 | TGTGCCAGCAGTGCCCCGGGACAGGGGACTACCCAGTACTTC | CASSAPGQGTTQYF
TRBJ2-3 | many | TRBV6-1 | TRBD2 | TGTGCCAGCACTCCGGGGACTAGCGGATCAGATACGCAGTATTTT | CASTPGTSGSDTQYF
TRBJ1-5 | - | TRBV7-2 | - | TGTGCCAGCAGCTTAGAAGGGGCGGTTGGCAATCAGCCCCAGCATTTT | CASSLEGAVGNQPQHF
TRBJ1-4 | - | TRBV7-9 | - | TGTGCCAGCAGCTTAGTGGGTGGTAATGAAAAACTGTTTTTT | CASSLVGGNEKLFF
TRBJ2-4 | - | TRBV3-1 | - | TGTGCCAGCAGCCAAGAAGCGGATAGGGGAAACATTCAGTACTTC | CASSQEADRGNIQYF
TRBJ1-2 | many | TRBV27 | - | TGTGCCAGCGGCTCCCTCGCTGGCTACACCTTC | CASGSLAGYTF
TRBJ2-1 | few | TRBV12-3/TRBV12-4 | - | TGTGCCAGCAGTTTTGACAGGCTCGATGAGCAGTTCTTC | CASSFDRLDEQFF
TRBJ2-3 | many | TRBV6-1 | - | TGTGCCAGCAGGATCCTCGGAAGTGGCACAGATACGCAGTATTTT | CASRILGSGTDTQYF
TRBJ1-1 | - | TRBV4-1 | - | TGCGCCAGCAGCCAAGAACAGAACACTGAAGCTTTCTTT | CASSQEQNTEAFF
TRBJ2-5 | few | TRBV4-1 | TRBD2 | TGCGCCAGCAGCCAAGGGCTGGGACTAGCGGCGGAGACCCAGTACTTC | CASSQGLGLAAETQYF
TRBJ2-1 | many | TRBV18 | - | TGTGCCAGCTCACGGGCCGACAGCTACAATGAGCAGTTCTTC | CASSRADSYNEQFF
TRBJ1-1 | many | TRBV6-1 | - | TGTGCCAGCAGCTCTGGGGTCCAGGGGCCGACCACTGAAGCTTTCTTT | CASSSGVQGPTTEAFF
TRBJ1-2 | many | TRBV27 | TRBD1 | TGTGCCAGCAGTTTGACAGGGGGCGATTATGGCTACACCTTC | CASSLTGGDYGYTF
TRBJ2-3 | - | TRBV5-8 | TRBD1 | TGTGCCAGCCCCTCCCAGGGGGCATTTCTCACAGATACGCAGTATTTT | CASPSQGAFLTDTQYF
TRBJ2-1 | - | TRBV12-3/TRBV12-4 | TRBD1 | TGTGCCAGCAGTGACCGGACAGGGGCCGGAGGTGGTTCCTACAATGAGCAGTTCTTC | CASSDRTGAGGGSYNEQFF
TRBJ1-1 | - | TRBV14 | TRBD1 | TGTGCCAGCAGCCAAGATGGGCCCGACAGGGCAGCCACTGAAGCTTTCTTT | CASSQDGPDRAATEAFF
TRBJ2-5 | - | TRBV2 | - | TGTGCCACCCTTATCCTCGTTGGAGAGACCCAGTACTTC | CATLILVGETQYF
TRBJ2-1 | few | TRBV24-1 | - | TGTGCCACCAGTGAACAGGTTCCTTACAATGAGCAGTTCTTC | CATSEQVPYNEQFF
TRBJ2-3 | - | TRBV24-1 | TRBD1 | TGTGCCACCAGTGATTCGACAGGGGGCACGACAGATACGCAGTATTTT | CATSDSTGGTTDTQYF
TRBJ1-1 | few | TRBV24-1 | - | TGTGCCACCAGTGATCCCTCCCAGAACACTGAAGCTTTCTTT | CATSDPSQNTEAFF
TRBJ1-5 | - | TRBV12-3/TRBV12-4 | - | TGTGCCAGCAGTTTGGCCCCCGGGAAGCCCCAGCATTTT | CASSLAPGKPQHF
TRBJ2-5 | many | TRBV4-1 | - | TGCGCCAGCAGCCAAGCCCGACAGGGAGGGAGGGAGACCCAGTACTTC | CASSQARQGGRETQYF
TRBJ2-5 | many | TRBV24-1 | - | TGTGCCACCAGTGAACCGGACAGACAAGAGACCCAGTACTTC | CATSEPDRQETQYF
TRBJ1-1 | - | TRBV6-6 | TRBD1 | TGCGCCAGCAGCTTACAGGGGGCGCAGATTGAAGCTTTCTTT | CASSLQGAQIEAFF
TRBJ1-5 | few | TRBV5-1 | - | TGCGCCAGCAGCTTAGGAACATTGAGCAATCAGCCCCAGCATTTT | CASSLGTLSNQPQHF
TRBJ2-1 | few | TRBV7-9 | TRBD2 | TGTGCCAGCATCCGCGGGGGGAGCAATGAGCAGTTCTTC | CASIRGGSNEQFF
TRBJ2-3 | once | TRBV7-3 | - | TGTGCCAGCAGCTTACTAGGAGGCACAGATACGCAGTATTTT | CASSLLGGTDTQYF
TRBJ2-1 | - | TRBV6-4 | TRBD2 | TGTGCCAGCAGTGACGCACCCCGGACTAGCGGGTCCTACAATGAGCAGTTCTTC | CASSDAPRTSGSYNEQFF